A single sample is the source of the 30 T cell receptor beta chains below, sequenced in a study of blood T cell repertoires in COVID-19 (dated by TCRdb to 2018 to 2021). The method behind the library was the immunoSEQ multiplex PCR assay. TCRdb took this table from immuneACCESS and kept in-frame rearrangements with V and J called. Such tables lack part of the clones; where checked against another copy, unresolved V genes explain under half of the gap, and the rest is unexplained. Present in this sample are 310,000 or so clones, over 75% of which were seen just once. The ten largest clones represent 1% of the sample. Sequenced material: peripheral blood. These TCRs come from a man aged 50-60 years with active or convalescent COVID-19.

The V and J genes are TRBV7-3 and TRBJ2-5; possibly TRBD2 for D (7 bases). V was trimmed by 3 bases and J by 2 bases, leaving 13 bases between them. There are 15 residues in the CDR3. Germline V gene sequence: CDR1 SGHTA, CDR2 FQGTGA. CDR3 in DNA: TGTGCCAGCAGCTTTCAGGGAGGGGGTCAAGAGACCCAGTACTTC. It translates to CASSFQGGGQETQYF.

The rearrangement uses TRBV7-2 and TRBJ2-5; possibly TRBD1 for D (6 bases). This CDR3 is 14 amino acids long. V was cut by 5 bases and J by 2 bases, with 12 bases left in between. Germline V gene lookup returns CDR1 SGHTA and CDR2 FQGNSA. The CDR3, as DNA: TGTGCCAGCAGCGGACAGTCTTATCAAGAGACCCAGTACTTC. Residues: CASSGQSYQETQYF.

The CDR3 sequence is CASSFYNEQFF. CDR3 DNA: TGTGCCAGCAGCTTCTATAATGAGCAGTTCTTC. The chain couples TRBV5-6 to TRBJ2-1; no firm D call. Trimming pared 2 bases from V and 7 bases from J, leaving 4 bases between. Germline V lookup: CDR1 SGHDT, CDR2 YYEEEE. The CDR3 consists of 11 residues.

The chain recombines TRBV4-3 with TRBJ2-4; 7 positions agree with TRBD1. Germline CDR1 reads LGHNA; CDR2 reads YSLEER. CDR3 length: 16 residues. After removal of 4 bases from V and 4 bases from J, the junction contained 10 bases not matched to a gene. The CDR3 DNA follows: TGCGCCAGCAGCCTCAAAGACAGGGTAGCTAAAAACATTCAGTACTTC. This translates into CASSLKDRVAKNIQYF.

V and J are TRBV2 and TRBJ2-7, with 12 bases that match TRBD2. V trimming: 1 base; J trimming: 6 bases; junction bases outside the gene matches: 10. The CDR3 runs to 17 residues. Per the germline V gene, CDR1 is SNHLY and CDR2 is FYNNEI. The CDR3 is CASSEVLAGGPLSEQYF. The CDR3 nucleotides read TGTGCCAGCAGTGAAGTCCTAGCGGGAGGGCCCCTGAGCGAGCAGTACTTC.

V gene TRBV4-3 combines with J gene TRBJ2-1; no reliable D call. CDR1 and CDR2 from the germline V gene are LGHNA and YSLEER. The CDR3 is 15 residues long. V was cut by 4 bases and J by 1 base, with 11 bases left in between. The CDR3 loop is CASSPPSGSYNEQFF. The CDR3, as DNA: TGCGCCAGCAGCCCCCCTTCGGGTTCCTACAATGAGCAGTTCTTC.

The chain combines TRBV10-3 with TRBJ2-7; D not resolved. This CDR3 is built from 11 residues. Trimming took off 5 bases at V and 3 bases at J, with 5 bases between the two ends. The germline gives CDR1 ENHRY, CDR2 SYGVKD. The CDR3 nucleotides are TGTGCCATCAGTCCCAGCTACGAGCAGTACTTC. The encoded protein is CAISPSYEQYF.

The chain carries TRBV5-4 and TRBJ2-6; D remains ambiguous. V was shortened by 0 bases and J by 0 bases, with 4 bases between the two germline ends. Germline assignment: CDR1 SGHNT and CDR2 YYREEE (reference sequence). The length of the CDR3 is 15 residues. The chain's CDR3 is CASSLDGSGANVLTF. Written as DNA, the CDR3 is TGTGCCAGCAGCTTGGACGGCTCTGGGGCCAACGTCCTGACTTTC.

V and J are TRBV19 and TRBJ1-1, with D perhaps TRBD1 (5 bases). CDR3 length equals 15 residues. Trimming shortened V by 2 bases and J by 5 bases, and 15 bases separated the two germline ends. Germline V gene sequence: CDR1 LNHDA, CDR2 SQIVND (reference sequence). The CDR3 coding sequence is TGTGCCAGTAGTATATCCCTGACAGTACAGACTGAAGCTTTCTTT. Translation: CASSISLTVQTEAFF. The complete variable domain, with remaining parts taken from reference TRBV19 and TRBJ1-1, reads DGGITQSPKYLFRKEGQNVTLSCEQNLNHDAMYWYRQDPGQGLRLIYYSQIVNDFQKGDIAEGYSVSREKKESFPLTVTSAQKNPTAFYLCASSISLTVQTEAFFGQGTRLTVV.

The chain combines TRBV7-2 with TRBJ2-7, with a tentative D call TRBD2 (6 bases). Germline lookup yields CDR1 SGHTA and CDR2 FQGNSA. The CDR3 loop spans 13 amino acids. Deletions cut 2 bases from V and 6 bases from J, with 11 bases between. CDR3 in DNA: TGTGCCAGCAGCTTAATCGGGGGAAGCGAGCAGTACTTC. This sequence encodes CASSLIGGSEQYF.

CDR3 amino acids: CASSSLGTGTGATGNTIYF. As DNA, the CDR3 is TGTGCCAGCAGTTCCTTAGGCACCGGGACAGGGGCGACTGGAAACACCATATATTTT. This chain links TRBV27 with TRBJ1-3; 10 bases are shared with TRBD1. The J segment lost 2 bases and the V segment lost 4 bases, leaving 14 bases of the junction unmatched. This CDR3 has 19 amino acids. CDR1 and CDR2 from the germline V gene are MNHEY and SMNVEV (reference sequence).

The V call is TRBV9, the J call TRBJ2-7; D gene uncertain. The germline gives CDR1 SGDLS, CDR2 YYNGEE. This CDR3 region has 14 residues. V lost 4 bases and J lost 1, with 12 bases in between. The CDR3 DNA is TGTGCCAGCAGCCCCCAAGAGTTATCCTACGAGCAGTACTTC. The encoded protein is CASSPQELSYEQYF.

V gene TRBV20-1 combines with J gene TRBJ1-1; no firm D call. This CDR3 comprises 13 residues. V was pared by 3 bases and J by 0 bases, with 8 bases between. The germline gives CDR1 DFQATT, CDR2 SNEGSKA (reference sequence). In nucleotides, the CDR3 is TGCAGTGCTAGTCGGGATATGAACACTGAAGCTTTCTTT. This encodes CSASRDMNTEAFF.

CDR3 sequence: CASSPQGKGNTIYF. As DNA, the CDR3 is TGTGCCAGCTCACCGCAGGGTAAAGGAAACACCATATATTTT. The J gene is TRBJ1-3, the V gene TRBV18, with D perhaps TRBD1 (5 bases). CDR3 length: 14 residues. Germline assignment: CDR1 KGHSH and CDR2 LQKENI. Trimming left V 3 bases short and J 4 bases short, with 10 bases between.

V and J are TRBV7-9 and TRBJ2-3; 11 bases align to TRBD2. The V gene end was trimmed by 2 bases and the J gene end by 0 bases; junction bases not matched to a gene: 7. Germline lookup yields CDR1 SEHNR and CDR2 FQNEAQ (reference sequence). This CDR3 is built from 18 residues. CDR3 nucleotides: TGTGCCAGCAGCTTAATGAGGACTAGCGGGTCCAGCACAGATACGCAGTATTTT. It encodes CASSLMRTSGSSTDTQYF.

V usage is TRBV11-2 and J usage is TRBJ2-7; D is ambiguous. V lost 5 bases and J 4 bases, leaving 6 bases between the germline ends. Per germline, CDR1 SGHAT and CDR2 FQNNGV. The CDR3 contains 11 residues. The CDR3 region is CASSHIYEQYF. The CDR3 nucleotides are TGTGCCAGCAGCCACATTTACGAGCAGTACTTC.

The genes are TRBV12-5 and TRBJ2-5, with 14 bases lining up with TRBD2. CDR1 and CDR2 from the germline V gene are LGHNT and FRNRAP. The trim removed 0 bases at V and 3 bases at J, leaving 15 bases unmatched. This CDR3 region has 21 residues. The chain's CDR3 is CASGLVLSGPTSGGAEETQYF. The CDR3 nucleotides read TGTGCTAGTGGTTTGGTACTTTCAGGACCGACTAGCGGGGGGGCGGAAGAGACCCAGTACTTC.

The CDR3 loop reads CACPRYAARDTGELFF. As DNA, the CDR3 is TGTGCCTGTCCCCGGTATGCAGCGCGGGACACCGGGGAGCTGTTTTTT. J is TRBJ2-2 and V is TRBV30; TRBD2 is a possible D gene (5 bases). CDR1 and CDR2 from the germline V gene are GTSNPN and SVGIG (reference sequence). The CDR3 is made up of 16 amino acids. The V and J ends lost 6 bases and 3 bases respectively, with 20 bases between them.

This sequence joins TRBV2 and TRBJ2-3, with 12 bases matching TRBD2. The CDR3 runs 18 residues. After removal of 6 bases from V and 0 bases from J, the junction contained 10 bases not matched to a gene. The germline gives CDR1 SNHLY, CDR2 FYNNEI. The CDR3 DNA follows: TGTGCCAGCAGGGAGGGGACTAGCGGGTCCCCTAGCACAGATACGCAGTATTTT. This codes for CASREGTSGSPSTDTQYF.

The chain's CDR3 is CASSRTGDGTGELFF. The CDR3 DNA is TGCGCCAGCAGCCGGACAGGGGATGGAACCGGGGAGCTGTTTTTT. The genes are TRBV5-1 and TRBJ2-2; 9 bases match TRBD1. Germline CDR1 is SGHRS and CDR2 is YFSETQ. The trim removed 4 bases at V and 5 bases at J, leaving 6 bases unmatched. This CDR3 has 15 residues. Supplemented by reference TRBV5-1 and TRBJ2-2, the full variable domain reads KAGVTQTPRYLIKTRGQQVTLSCSPISGHRSVSWYQQTPGQGLQFLFEYFSETQRNKGNFPGRFSGRQFSNSRSEMNVSTLELGDSALYLCASSRTGDGTGELFFGEGSRLTVL.

In DNA form, the CDR3 reads TGTGCCAGCAGCGTAGGGGTTGCGGGAGGCCGTCTAGAGCAGTTCTTC. Translation: CASSVGVAGGRLEQFF. The chain joins TRBV9 to TRBJ2-1; 8 positions match TRBD2. Germline V gives CDR1 SGDLS, CDR2 YYNGEE. V was clipped by 0 bases and J by 10 bases; unmatched bases: 12. The CDR3 is 16 residues long.

This clone was found a few times. This chain connects TRBV5-6 to TRBJ2-2; 12 positions agree with TRBD2. Looked up from germline, CDR1 is SGHDT and CDR2 is YYEEEE. The CDR3 contains 17 residues. The trim removed 4 bases at V and 4 bases at J, leaving 8 bases unmatched. The CDR3 DNA sequence: TGTGCCAGCAGCCGATGGACTAGCGGGGACTCCACCGGGGAGCTGTTTTTT. It is translated as CASSRWTSGDSTGELFF.

This chain uses TRBV10-3 with TRBJ1-1; tentatively, D is TRBD1 (5 bases). Between the trimmed V and J ends, which lost 3 bases and 8 bases, there was a span of 10 bases. CDR1 ENHRY and CDR2 SYGVKD come from the germline V gene. The CDR3 length is 12 residues. The CDR3 region has the DNA TGTGCCATCAGTGACAGGGCCGGGGAAGCTTTCTTT. Amino acids: CAISDRAGEAFF.

The CDR3 bases are TGTGCCTGGAGTAGGGGCGTAAGCAATCAGCCCCAGCATTTT. It translates to CAWSRGVSNQPQHF. The chain couples TRBV30 to TRBJ1-5; D is possibly TRBD1 (5 bases). This CDR3 has 14 amino acids. V was trimmed by 2 bases and J by 1 base, leaving 9 bases between them. Germline CDR1 reads GTSNPN; CDR2 reads SVGIG (reference sequence). Using reference TRBV30 and TRBJ1-5 for the parts outside the CDR3, the full variable domain is SQTIHQWPATLVQPVGSPLSLECTVEGTSNPNLYWYRQAAGRGLQLLFYSVGIGQISSEVPQNLSASRPQDRQFILSSKKLLLSDSGFYLCAWSRGVSNQPQHFGDGTRLSIL.

V usage is TRBV28 and J usage is TRBJ1-1; D might be TRBD1 (6 bases). Germline CDR1 and CDR2: MDHEN and SYDVKM. This CDR3 is built from 14 residues. With 7 bases removed from V and 6 bases from J, the gap between germline ends came to 18 bases. DNA of the CDR3: TGTGCCAGCACCAGAGGGGGAGGGCGGCCTGAAGCTTTCTTT. It translates to CASTRGGGRPEAFF.

The chain employs TRBV6-5 and TRBJ2-2; 7 positions agree with TRBD1. Germline CDR1 is MNHEY and CDR2 is SVGAGI. This CDR3 has 11 amino acids. Unmatched junction bases numbered 0, after V lost 6 bases and J lost 8 bases. CDR3 nucleotides: TGTGCCAGCAGCAGGGGGGGGGAGCTGTTTTTT. Amino acid sequence: CASSRGGELFF.

The chain carries TRBV9 and TRBJ1-2; TRBD1 matches 7 bases. The CDR3 has 16 residues. With 0 bases clipped from V and 7 bases from J, the junction kept 12 bases outside the gene matches. Germline lookup yields CDR1 SGDLS and CDR2 YYNGEE. The CDR3 loop reads CASSVDGTAVLFGYTF. CDR3 DNA: TGTGCCAGCAGCGTAGACGGGACAGCGGTACTTTTTGGCTACACCTTC. Filled out from reference TRBV9 and TRBJ1-2, the complete variable domain reads DSGVTQTPKHLITATGQRVTLRCSPRSGDLSVYWYQQSLDQGLQFLIQYYNGEERAKGNILERFSAQQFPDLHSELNLSSLELGDSALYFCASSVDGTAVLFGYTFGSGTRLTVV.

The chain employs TRBV28 and TRBJ1-2, with 9 bases lining up with TRBD1. This CDR3 comprises 15 residues. The trim removed 3 bases at V and 5 bases at J, leaving 7 bases unmatched. Germline V gene data show CDR1 as MDHEN and CDR2 as SYDVKM. The chain's CDR3 is CASSLPDRGRYGYTF. CDR3 nucleotides: TGTGCCAGCAGTTTGCCCGACAGGGGGAGGTATGGCTACACCTTC.

The CDR3 DNA sequence: TGCGCCAGCAGCCAGACTAGCCAGAATGAGCAGTTCTTC. Its translation: CASSQTSQNEQFF. The rearrangement uses TRBV5-1 and TRBJ2-1, with 7 bases lining up with TRBD2. V lost 4 bases, J lost 7 bases, and 5 bases stayed unmatched. From germline, CDR1 is SGHRS and CDR2 YFSETQ. The CDR3 consists of 13 residues.

This rearrangement joins TRBV6-2 or TRBV6-3 to TRBJ1-2, with 8 bases identical to TRBD1. The length of the CDR3 is 14 residues. The junction had 8 bases not matched to a gene; V was cut back by 5 bases and J by 6 bases. The V gene's germline CDR1 is MNHEY and CDR2 SVGEGT. The CDR3 protein is CASSPRGRWDGYTF. The CDR3 DNA reads as TGTGCCAGCAGTCCCAGGGGGCGCTGGGATGGCTACACCTTC.